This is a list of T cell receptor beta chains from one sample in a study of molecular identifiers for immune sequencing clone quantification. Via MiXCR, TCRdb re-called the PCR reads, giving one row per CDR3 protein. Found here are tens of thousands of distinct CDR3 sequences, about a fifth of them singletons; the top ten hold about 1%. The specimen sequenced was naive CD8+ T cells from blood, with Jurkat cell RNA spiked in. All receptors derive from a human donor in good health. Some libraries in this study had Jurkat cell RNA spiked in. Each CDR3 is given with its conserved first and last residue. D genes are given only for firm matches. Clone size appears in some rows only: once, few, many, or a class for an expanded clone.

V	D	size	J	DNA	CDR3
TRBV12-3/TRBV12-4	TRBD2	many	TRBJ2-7	TGTGCCAGCAGTCCGACTAGCGGGGGAAGCTCCTACGAGCAGTACTTC	CASSPTSGGSSYEQYF
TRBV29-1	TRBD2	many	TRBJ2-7	TGCAGCGTTGAAGGGGATTTTAGCGGGACCTCCTACGAGCAGTACTTC	CSVEGDFSGTSYEQYF
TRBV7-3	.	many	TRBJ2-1	TGTGCCAGCAGCGCCCAACACAGGGACAATGAGCAGTTCTTC	CASSAQHRDNEQFF
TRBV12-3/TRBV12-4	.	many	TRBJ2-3	TGTGCCAGCAGCCCCCCCCAGGGTATGGGTACGCAGTATTTT	CASSPPQGMGTQYF
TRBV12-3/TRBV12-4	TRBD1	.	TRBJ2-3	TGTGCCAGCACTCCTTACTCAGGACAGGGATCAGATACGCAGTATTTT	CASTPYSGQGSDTQYF
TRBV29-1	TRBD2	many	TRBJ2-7	TGCAGCGTTGAAGAGCCGGGACTAGCGGAATACGAGCAGTACTTC	CSVEEPGLAEYEQYF
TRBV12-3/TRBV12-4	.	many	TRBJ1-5	TGTGCCAGCAGTTTAATCCGGGACCACTATAGCAATCAGCCCCAGCATTTT	CASSLIRDHYSNQPQHF
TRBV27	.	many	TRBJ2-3	TGTGCCAGCAGTTTTAAGGGCACAGATACGCAGTATTTT	CASSFKGTDTQYF
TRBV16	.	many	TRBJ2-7	TGTGCCAGCAGCCAATTTTTGAACAGGGCGGTTGGTTACGAGCAGTACTTC	CASSQFLNRAVGYEQYF
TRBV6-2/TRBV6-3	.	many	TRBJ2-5	TGTGCCAGCAGTTACTCTGTCCGGGCGGACCTACACGAAGTGACCCAGTACTTC	CASSYSVRADLHEVTQYF
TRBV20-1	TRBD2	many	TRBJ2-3	TGCAGTGCCAACACCCTAGCGGGGGGCACAGATACGCAGTATTTT	CSANTLAGGTDTQYF
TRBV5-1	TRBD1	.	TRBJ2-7	TGCACCAGCAGCCTACCGACAGGGGCCTACGAGCAGTACTTC	CTSSLPTGAYEQYF
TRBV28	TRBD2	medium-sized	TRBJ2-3	TGTGCCAGCAGTCCTCATTGGGCTAGCGGGCGGAGTACGCAGTATTTT	CASSPHWASGRSTQYF
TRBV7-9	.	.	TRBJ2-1	TGTGCCAGCAGCTCATACAGGGCTATAAGCTCCTACAATGAGCAGTTCTTC	CASSSYRAISSYNEQFF
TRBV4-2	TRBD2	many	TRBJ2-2	TGTGCCAGCAGCCCCCTCCTAGCGGGAGTGAACACCGGGGAGCTGTTTTTT	CASSPLLAGVNTGELFF
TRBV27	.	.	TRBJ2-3	TGTGCCAGCAGTCCCTCCCAGGATACGCAGTATTTT	CASSPSQDTQYF
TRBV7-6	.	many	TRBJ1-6	TGTGCCAGCAGCCCCCGGGGGGTTGGAAATTCACCCCTCCACTTT	CASSPRGVGNSPLHF
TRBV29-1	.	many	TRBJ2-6	TGCAGCGCCCGGACAGAACCCTCTGGGGCCAACGTCCTGACTTTC	CSARTEPSGANVLTF
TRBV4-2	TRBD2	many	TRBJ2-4	TGTGCCAGCAGCCAAGTCGGGGGGGGTCTCGAGGACATTCAGTACTTC	CASSQVGGGLEDIQYF
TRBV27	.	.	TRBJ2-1	TGTGCCAGCAGTTTGTCGGGAACGGGCAATGAGCAGTTCTTC	CASSLSGTGNEQFF
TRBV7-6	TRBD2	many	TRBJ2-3	TGTGCCAGCAGCTTTTTAGCGGGAGGACGCACAGATACGCAGTATTTT	CASSFLAGGRTDTQYF
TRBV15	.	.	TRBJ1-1	TGTGCCACCAGCAGGAACCGGGTTTGGGGGAACACTGAAGCTTTCTTT	CATSRNRVWGNTEAFF
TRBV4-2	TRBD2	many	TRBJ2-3	TGTGCCAGCCAATCCGCGTCCCAAGACTGGACTAGCGGGATTACAGATACGCAGTATTTT	CASQSASQDWTSGITDTQYF
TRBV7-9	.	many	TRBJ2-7	TGTGCCAGCAGCTCCGTTTTGGGGGGGCCGGGCGAGCAGTACTTC	CASSSVLGGPGEQYF
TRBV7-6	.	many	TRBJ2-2	TGTGCCAGCAGCAAACCCGACAGCTACACCGGGGAGCTGTTTTTT	CASSKPDSYTGELFF
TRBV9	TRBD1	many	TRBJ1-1	TGTGCCAGCAGCCCAACCAGGGGGACCAACACTGAAGCTTTCTTT	CASSPTRGTNTEAFF
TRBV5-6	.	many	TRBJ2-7	TGTGCCAGCAGCTGGGACCGCGACTACGAGCAGTACTTC	CASSWDRDYEQYF
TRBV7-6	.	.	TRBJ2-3	TGTGCCAGCAGCTTAGAAGCGTCTACCACAGATACCCAGTATTTT	CASSLEASTTDTQYF
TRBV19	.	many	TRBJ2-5	TGTGCCAGTAGTATAGAGGGAGCCGAAGAGACCCAGTACTTC	CASSIEGAEETQYF
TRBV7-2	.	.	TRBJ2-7	TGTGCCAGCAGCCCCGGTACAGGTTACTACGAGCAGTACTTC	CASSPGTGYYEQYF